This T cell receptor beta chain is from a study of T cell responses to AZD1222 COVID-19 vaccine. Produced via immunoSEQ multiplex PCR; TCRdb's table is partial and in-frame only. Here the sample spans around 100,000 clones, roughly 91% being singletons. The CDR3 length is 14 residues. The germline CDR1 and CDR2 sequences are SGHRS and YFSETQ. Trimming stripped 3 bases from V and 2 bases from J, with 11 bases between. The specimen was peripheral blood, collected on day 0 of AZD1222 vaccination. The sequence derives from an adult in good health. The chain combines TRBV5-1 with TRBJ1-1; maybe TRBD1 (6 bases). The CDR3 nucleotides are TGCGCCAGCAGCTCACAGGGCCCTAACACTGAAGCTTTCTTT. This sequence encodes CASSSQGPNTEAFF.